The 27 T cell receptor beta chains given below trace back to one sample, sequenced in a study of vaccination and CD4 T cells after COVID-19. Cultured CD4+ T cell DNA underwent sequencing with the Oncomine TCR Beta short-read assay. TCRdb re-analysed the PCR reads in MiXCR, keeping a single row per CDR3 protein. The sample carries 11,000 or so distinct CDR3 sequences, under 75% recorded once. Described treatment: roughly 10-day PBMC culture with coronavirus spike peptide pools or control peptides (ViraFEST assay). These receptors have no known antigen. Sequenced input: CD4+ T cells from blood, cultured in vitro. All receptors derive from a human donor who had recovered from COVID-19.

This clonotype was seen a handful of times. The rearrangement joins TRBV21-1 to TRBJ1-1; whether TRBD1, the table's D call, matches the DNA was not checked. TRBV21-1 is noted as a pseudogene. This CDR3 is 11 amino acids long. DNA of the CDR3: TGTGCCAGCAGGACGGGGGGTGAAGCTTTCTTT. Translation: CASRTGGEAFF.

J is TRBJ2-5 and V is TRBV4-1; 13 bases are shared with TRBD2. The CDR3 spans 15 residues. The germline V gene has CDR1 MGHRA and CDR2 YSYEKL. Unmatched junction bases numbered 0, after V lost 2 bases and J lost 3 bases. The CDR3 loop is CASSQTSGREETQYF. CDR3 coding DNA: TGCGCCAGCAGCCAAACTAGCGGGAGGGAAGAGACCCAGTACTTC.

V is TRBV7-8 and J is TRBJ2-5; 7 nucleotides align to TRBD1. The CDR3 sequence is 15 residues long. CDR1 and CDR2 from the germline V gene are SGHVS and FQNEAQ. Trimming at V came to 1 base and at J to 7 bases, leaving 9 bases not matched to a gene. The CDR3 loop is CASSLGQGILGTQYF. The CDR3, as DNA: TGTGCCAGCAGCTTAGGACAGGGCATTCTAGGGACCCAGTACTTC.

The V gene is TRBV20-1, the J gene TRBJ2-2; D may correspond to TRBD1 or TRBD2 (5 bases each). V shed 0 bases and J shed 0 bases, with 11 bases lying between them. Germline V gives CDR1 DFQATT, CDR2 SNEGSKA (reference sequence). The CDR3 contains 16 residues. CDR3 loop: CSARDPGRANTGELFF. DNA for the CDR3: TGCAGTGCTAGAGATCCGGGACGGGCGAACACCGGGGAGCTGTTTTTT.

This sequence joins TRBV5-4 and TRBJ2-5; 9 bases agree with TRBD2. This CDR3 has 14 residues. Germline trimming cut 4 bases from V and 1 base from J; bases unmatched to any gene: 2. CDR1 and CDR2 from the germline V gene are SGHNT and YYREEE (reference sequence). The CDR3 coding sequence is TGTGCCAGCAGCCGTAGCGGGAGCCAAGAGACCCAGTACTTC. As protein: CASSRSGSQETQYF. Variable domain in full (rest from reference TRBV5-4 and TRBJ2-5): ETGVTQSPTHLIKTRGQQVTLRCSSQSGHNTVSWYQQALGQGPQFIFQYYREEENGRGNFPPRFSGLQFPNYSSELNVNALELDDSALYLCASSRSGSQETQYFGPGTRLLVL.

This clonotype was counted only a few times. The gene calls are TRBV11-2 and TRBJ1-2; the D gene is possibly TRBD1 (5 bases). In germline, CDR1 is SGHAT, CDR2 FQNNGV. The CDR3 sequence is 12 residues long. The ends were cut back, 5 bases at V and 7 bases at J, with 11 bases in the middle. CDR3 DNA: TGTGCCAGCAGCACGACAGTGACTGGCTACACCTTC. This codes for CASSTTVTGYTF.

The rearrangement uses TRBV20-1 and TRBJ2-1, with D hard to call. CDR3 length equals 16 residues. Germline values: CDR1 DFQATT, CDR2 SNEGSKA (reference sequence). The ends were cut back, 3 bases at V and 0 bases at J, with 15 bases in the middle. CDR3 nucleotide sequence: TGCAGTGCTAGTGATCCTCGGACCGCCTCCTACAATGAGCAGTTCTTC. This sequence encodes CSASDPRTASYNEQFF.

A single count supports this clonotype. Written as DNA, the CDR3 is TGTGCCAGCAGTGGGACAGGGGGGTCCTACGAGCAGTACTTC. Amino acid sequence: CASSGTGGSYEQYF. This chain uses TRBV28 with TRBJ2-7; 11 bases are shared with TRBD1. Germline lookup yields CDR1 MDHEN and CDR2 SYDVKM. J lost 1 base, V lost 5 bases, and 1 base had no gene match. The CDR3 consists of 14 residues.

The chain uses TRBV6-1 and TRBJ1-2, with D unresolved. Trimming left V 6 bases short and J 3 bases short, with 17 bases between. This CDR3 has 15 amino acids. The germline V gene has CDR1 MNHNS and CDR2 SASEGT. Here the CDR3 reads CASSAGGNQYYGYTF. The CDR3 DNA reads TGTGCCAGCAGCGCAGGCGGAAACCAATACTATGGCTACACCTTC.

The chain recombines TRBV20-1 with TRBJ2-1; TRBD1 matches 7 bases. The germline V gene has CDR1 DFQATT and CDR2 SNEGSKA (reference sequence). The trim removed 6 bases at V and 6 bases at J, leaving 11 bases unmatched. This CDR3 spans 14 amino acids. CDR3 DNA: TGCAGTGCAGGGGGCTTAGCCCGGGGCAATGAGCAGTTCTTC. This encodes CSAGGLARGNEQFF.

V usage is TRBV19 and J usage is TRBJ2-5; D ambiguous. Between the trimmed V and J ends, which lost 2 bases and 1 base, there was a span of 11 bases. The CDR3 spans 15 residues. CDR1 is LNHDA and CDR2 is SQIVND in the germline V gene (reference sequence). The CDR3 DNA sequence: TGTGCCAGTAGTATATCATCGGCCCTCCAAGAGACCCAGTACTTC. Amino acid sequence: CASSISSALQETQYF.

The chain links TRBV30 to TRBJ1-2; D is unclear. This CDR3 region has 13 residues. V lost 1 base and J lost 2, with 8 bases in between. Per germline, CDR1 GTSNPN and CDR2 SVGIG (reference sequence). DNA for the CDR3: TGTGCCTGGAGTGCAGGCCGCAACTATGGCTACACCTTC. Translating gives CAWSAGRNYGYTF.

V and J are TRBV24-1 and TRBJ1-2; D call uncertain. This CDR3 is 13 amino acids long. Per germline, CDR1 KGHDR and CDR2 SFDVKD. V was trimmed by 10 bases and J by 7 bases, leaving 18 bases between them. Here the CDR3 reads CATSPGLEGGYTF. CDR3 sequence (DNA): TGTGCCACGAGTCCCGGGCTGGAGGGTGGCTACACCTTC.

This chain connects TRBV30 to TRBJ1-6, with D uncertain. V was trimmed by 5 bases and J by 4 bases, leaving 18 bases between them. The CDR3 sequence is 16 residues long. CDR1 is GTSNPN and CDR2 is SVGIG in the germline V gene (reference sequence). CDR3 sequence (DNA): TGTGCCTGGCGCCGGTGGGGTCTCAGGTATAATTCACCCCTCCACTTT. As protein: CAWRRWGLRYNSPLHF. Supplemented by reference TRBV30 and TRBJ1-6, the full variable domain reads SQTIHQWPATLVQPVGSPLSLECTVEGTSNPNLYWYRQAAGRGLQLLFYSVGIGQISSEVPQNLSASRPQDRQFILSSKKLLLSDSGFYLCAWRRWGLRYNSPLHFGNGTRLTVT.

This clonotype was observed a handful of times. The chain joins TRBV20-1 to TRBJ2-2, with TRBD2 matching 10 bases. The germline gives CDR1 DFQATT, CDR2 SNEGSKA (reference sequence). J was trimmed by 3 bases and V by 0 bases; bases with no gene match: 1. There are 15 residues in the CDR3. The DNA of the CDR3 is TGCAGTGCTAGAGATCTAGCGGGAGACACCGGGGAGCTGTTTTTT. As protein: CSARDLAGDTGELFF.

This clonotype came up a few times. This rearrangement joins TRBV7-9 to TRBJ1-1, with 7 nucleotides matching TRBD1. Germline V lookup: CDR1 SEHNR, CDR2 FQNEAQ (reference sequence). The CDR3 loop spans 14 amino acids. Trimming at V came to 5 bases and at J to 4 bases, leaving 7 bases not matched to a gene. In nucleotides, the CDR3 is TGTGCCAGCAGCCCCAGACAGGGAACCACTGAAGCTTTCTTT. Its protein is CASSPRQGTTEAFF.

This clonotype turned up a few times. This chain connects TRBV7-6 to TRBJ2-7; D is unresolved. The V end was cut by 1 base, the J end by 2 bases, with 9 bases between. CDR3 length: 14 amino acids. Germline V gene lookup returns CDR1 SGHVS and CDR2 FNYEAQ. DNA for the CDR3: TGTGCCAGCAGCTTAGGCCAGAGAGCCTACGAGCAGTACTTC. Encoded protein: CASSLGQRAYEQYF.

This chain links TRBV7-3 with TRBJ1-1; the D gene is possibly TRBD1 (6 bases). V was cut by 4 bases and J by 10 bases, with 16 bases left in between. This CDR3 is 13 amino acids long. Germline V gene lookup returns CDR1 SGHTA and CDR2 FQGTGA. The CDR3 region is CASSWSHREAAFF. CDR3 DNA sequence: TGTGCCAGCAGCTGGAGCCACAGGGAAGCAGCTTTCTTT.

J is TRBJ2-1 and V is TRBV25-1; 7 nucleotides align to TRBD2. Germline CDR1 MGHDK, CDR2 SYGVNS. This CDR3 contains 16 residues. The ends lost 1 base at V and 0 bases at J; junction bases unmatched: 3. CDR3 DNA: TGTGCCAGCAGTGAATCCGGGGGGAGCTCCTACAATGAGCAGTTCTTC. Translating it yields CASSESGGSSYNEQFF.

This clonotype appeared a few times. This sequence joins TRBV7-2 and TRBJ2-4, with 12 bases fitting TRBD2. The J segment lost 7 bases and the V segment lost 3 bases, leaving 4 bases of the junction unmatched. The V gene's germline CDR1 is SGHTA and CDR2 FQGNSA. This CDR3 is 15 amino acids long. In nucleotides, the CDR3 is TGTGCCAGCAGCTTGACTAGCGGGAGTGGGAACATTCAGTACTTC. Its protein product is CASSLTSGSGNIQYF.

The chain links TRBV12-3 or TRBV12-4 to TRBJ1-6; possibly TRBD1 for D (6 bases). CDR3 length: 13 residues. Trimming shortened V by 4 bases and J by 9 bases, and 10 bases separated the two germline ends. The CDR3 reads CASSWGLGSPLHF. In nucleotides, the CDR3 is TGTGCCAGCAGTTGGGGGCTCGGTTCACCCCTCCACTTT.

CDR3 sequence reads: CASSLDRTDTQYF. The CDR3 coding sequence is TGTGCCAGCAGCTTAGACAGAACAGATACGCAGTATTTT. The V and J genes are TRBV7-2 and TRBJ2-3; D ambiguous. The CDR3 runs 13 residues. V shed 1 base and J shed 3 bases, with 5 bases lying between them. Germline CDR1 is SGHTA and CDR2 is FQGNSA. The full variable domain, completed using reference TRBV7-2 and TRBJ2-3, is GAGVSQSPSNKVTEKGKDVELRCDPISGHTALYWYRQSLGQGLEFLIYFQGNSAPDKSGLPSDRFSAERTGGSVSTLTIQRTQQEDSAVYLCASSLDRTDTQYFGPGTRLTVL.

The V gene is TRBV5-4, the J gene TRBJ2-5; D is uncertain. The CDR3 runs 14 residues. Trimming shortened V by 2 bases and J by 5 bases, and 13 bases separated the two germline ends. CDR1 SGHNT and CDR2 YYREEE come from the germline V gene (reference sequence). The CDR3 loop is CASSLRDARETQYF. CDR3 nucleotides: TGTGCCAGCAGCTTAAGAGACGCCAGGGAGACCCAGTACTTC.

J is TRBJ1-1 and V is TRBV7-9, with TRBD1 as a possible D gene (5 bases). Germline CDR1 reads SEHNR; CDR2 reads FQNEAQ (reference sequence). The CDR3 is 13 residues long. V shed 5 bases and J shed 4 bases, with 11 bases lying between them. As DNA, the CDR3 is TGTGCCAGCAGCAGGTGGGGGGGCACTGAAGCTTTCTTT. Its protein product is CASSRWGGTEAFF.

The chain uses TRBV6-2 or TRBV6-3 and TRBJ2-7; 11 nucleotides align to TRBD2. The CDR3 length is 19 residues. V shed 5 bases and J 0 bases; nucleotides not matched to a gene: 15. CDR1 and CDR2 from the germline V gene are MNHEY and SVGEGT. CDR3 sequence: CASSRWRTGTSGSSYEQYF. For the CDR3, the DNA is TGTGCCAGCAGTCGCTGGAGAACCGGGACTAGCGGCAGCTCCTACGAGCAGTACTTC.

By share, this clonotype ranks as medium-sized (0.01 to 0.1%). The chain carries TRBV6-1 and TRBJ2-3; D possibly corresponds to TRBD1 (6 bases). The ends were cut back, 2 bases at V and 4 bases at J, with 13 bases in the middle. Per the germline V gene, CDR1 is MNHNS and CDR2 is SASEGT. This CDR3 spans 15 amino acids. In DNA, the CDR3 is TGTGCCAGCAGTGAAAAAGGGGGTCTTTCAGATACGCAGTATTTT. This codes for CASSEKGGLSDTQYF.

V usage is TRBV18 and J usage is TRBJ1-5; possible D gene TRBD1, 5 bases. Trimming took 2 bases from V and 9 from J, leaving 11 bases between them. Germline V gene sequence: CDR1 KGHSH, CDR2 LQKENI. The CDR3 extends over 13 amino acids. The CDR3 DNA follows: TGTGCCAGCTCACCATCGCGGGGGACGCCCCAGCATTTT. Encoded protein: CASSPSRGTPQHF.